This T cell receptor beta chain was captured by sequencing in a study of blood T cells in healthy people across ages. This clonotype appeared a few times. Its antigen remains unknown. The CDR3 length is 14 residues. Germline V gives CDR1 SQVTM, CDR2 ANQGSEA. The germline V and J ends were trimmed by 1 base and 1 base, with 8 bases remaining between them. Primed by a sample-barcoded 5' primer and a J-beta primer mix, a second PCR proceeded for about 7 to 11 cycles. Each CDR3 protein gets one entry after TCRdb re-called the 5' RACE reads with MiXCR. In the table there are around 800,000 distinct CDR3 sequences, about a quarter of which are singletons. General study points: Older individuals had lower TCR beta diversity per million T cells (the decline was roughly linear).

The sample was also reused in another study, on T cells of mothers and their children.

Sequencing was performed on blood. The V call is TRBV29-1, the J call TRBJ2-1; D unresolved. This TCR was sampled from a boy younger than 18 in good health. CDR3 in amino acids: CSVEGVYSYNEQFF. Written as DNA, the CDR3 is TGCAGCGTTGAAGGGGTCTATTCCTACAATGAGCAGTTCTTC.